Presented here are 24 T cell receptor beta chains from one specimen sequenced in a study of shared clonotypes between healthy human individuals (dated by TCRdb to the early 2020s). Libraries were constructed by the immunoSEQ multiplex PCR assay. In its TCRdb copy, this immuneACCESS table keeps in-frame sequences only and misses some clones. Where compared with another copy, unresolved V genes explain less than half of these, and the others have no known cause. Present in this sample are some 1 million clones, about 74% of which were seen just once. About 1.5% of the sample is held by the ten biggest clonotypes. The sample comprised memory CD4+ T cells sorted from blood. Sample cell subset or site, as interpreted from the label and publication: CD45RA-negative fraction. The receptors were sampled from a man aged 18 to 30 in good health.

The gene calls are TRBV30 and TRBJ1-2; D ambiguous. V was cut by 0 bases and J by 8 bases, with 13 bases left in between. CDR3 length: 13 residues. Germline V gives CDR1 GTSNPN, CDR2 SVGIG (reference sequence). The CDR3 loop is CAWSVRVSEGYTF. The CDR3 coding sequence is TGTGCCTGGAGTGTAAGGGTGTCGGAAGGCTACACCTTC.

As DNA, the CDR3 is TGCGCCAGCAGCCGACTGCCGGGAAGTGGAAACACCATATATTTT. Amino acids: CASSRLPGSGNTIYF. The chain combines TRBV4-3 with TRBJ1-3; no firm D call. Trimming took 4 bases from V and 3 from J, leaving 13 bases between them. CDR1 LGHNA and CDR2 YSLEER come from the germline V gene. The CDR3 covers 15 residues.

The chain combines TRBV9 with TRBJ2-1; 7 nucleotides line up with TRBD2. This CDR3 is 15 amino acids long. V gave up 2 bases and J gave up 7 bases; unmatched junction bases: 9. From germline, CDR1 is SGDLS and CDR2 YYNGEE. The CDR3 DNA reads TGTGCCAGCAGCGTCTTCTCCGGAGCGGGGAATGAGCAGTTCTTC. It is translated as CASSVFSGAGNEQFF.

The V and J genes are TRBV27 and TRBJ1-6; no clear D gene. The germline V gene has CDR1 MNHEY and CDR2 SMNVEV (reference sequence). Trimming stripped 5 bases from V and 8 bases from J, with 19 bases between. The CDR3 sequence is 16 residues long. The CDR3, as DNA: TGTGCCAGCAGTCCCCTCGCCGTACAGCGGGATTCACCCCTCCACTTT. Translation gives CASSPLAVQRDSPLHF.

The chain carries TRBV7-2 and TRBJ2-1; 8 bases map to TRBD2. This CDR3 region has 16 residues. Germline CDR1 and CDR2: SGHTA and FQGNSA. V dropped 3 bases and J dropped 4; count of bases not matched to a gene: 8. The CDR3 reads CASSFRGAGGYNEQFF. CDR3 bases: TGTGCCAGCAGCTTCCGGGGGGCGGGAGGATACAATGAGCAGTTCTTC.

Regarding this clone: The same CDR3 is also encoded by other DNA sequences in this sample. The chain combines TRBV2 with TRBJ1-5, with D maybe TRBD1 (6 bases). CDR1 SNHLY and CDR2 FYNNEI come from the germline V gene. CDR3 size: 15 residues. Trimming cost V 6 bases and J 0 bases, with 12 bases left between them. The DNA for the CDR3 is TGTGCCAGCAGGGGGGGCAGGAATAGCAATCAGCCCCAGCATTTT. Translated, it gives CASRGGRNSNQPQHF.

V usage is TRBV7-9 and J usage is TRBJ2-3, with D possibly TRBD2 on 6 matching bases. The CDR3 covers 15 residues. Trimming took 4 bases from V and 2 from J, leaving 13 bases between them. Germline V gene sequence: CDR1 SEHNR, CDR2 FQNEAQ (reference sequence). CDR3 coding DNA: TGTGCCAGCAGCTCCGTTAGCGGCAACACAGATACGCAGTATTTT. Amino acid sequence: CASSSVSGNTDTQYF.

The chain recombines TRBV2 with TRBJ2-5; TRBD1 matches 7 bases. There are 13 residues in the CDR3. Germline V gene lookup returns CDR1 SNHLY and CDR2 FYNNEI. V was pared by 3 bases and J by 3 bases, with 1 base of the junction left unmatched. The CDR3 loop is CASSETGKETQYF. The CDR3 nucleotides read TGTGCCAGCAGTGAGACAGGGAAAGAGACCCAGTACTTC.

Only a few counts were recorded for this clone. Sequence at one end of the junction differs from germline and may be a read error. The V call is TRBV7-7, the J call TRBJ1-1, with unresolved D. Per the germline V gene, CDR1 is SSHAT and CDR2 is FNYEAQ (reference sequence). The CDR3 contains 14 residues. The chain's CDR3 is CASSWEILNTEAFF. CDR3 sequence (DNA): TGTGCTAGCAGCTGGGAGATTCTGAACACTGAAGCTTTCTTT.

As concerns this clone: The same CDR3 can be traced to other DNA sequences in this sample. V is TRBV19 and J is TRBJ2-6; 8 bases fit TRBD1. From germline, CDR1 is LNHDA and CDR2 SQIVND (reference sequence). J gave up 4 bases and V 5 bases, and 4 bases lay outside the gene matches. The CDR3 totals 15 residues. CDR3 sequence (DNA): TGTGCCAGTAGTCCGACAGGGGCCGGGGCCAACGTCCTGACTTTC. Translating it yields CASSPTGAGANVLTF.

V and J are TRBV2 and TRBJ2-7, with 8 bases lining up with TRBD2. Per germline, CDR1 SNHLY and CDR2 FYNNEI. J gave up 1 base and V 6 bases, and 2 bases lay outside the gene matches. The CDR3 has 13 residues. The CDR3 is CASRVAGSYEQYF. The CDR3 DNA reads TGTGCCAGCAGAGTAGCGGGATCCTACGAGCAGTACTTC.

About this clone: Other nucleotide sequences from this sample produce the same CDR3. The rearrangement links TRBV6-5 to TRBJ2-1; D is unresolved. Trimming pared 1 base from V and 10 bases from J, leaving 5 bases between. Germline CDR1 MNHEY, CDR2 SVGAGI. This CDR3 is 11 amino acids long. The CDR3 sequence is CASSYLGEQFF. CDR3 bases: TGTGCCAGCAGTTACTTGGGCGAGCAGTTCTTC.

The V and J genes are TRBV6-1 and TRBJ1-1, with D uncertain. V was shortened by 8 bases and J by 1 base, with 14 bases between the two germline ends. The CDR3 has 14 amino acids. Germline CDR1 is MNHNS and CDR2 is SASEGT. DNA of the CDR3: TGTGCCAGCCGAGGCACCCGGGCGAACACTGAAGCTTTCTTT. Translated: CASRGTRANTEAFF.

This clone was found once. The chain is built from TRBV6-5 and TRBJ2-4, with D perhaps assigned TRBD1 or TRBD2 (6 bases each). Trimming removed 6 bases at V and 1 base at J, with 13 bases between. From germline, CDR1 is MNHEY and CDR2 SVGAGI. This CDR3 has 15 amino acids. For the CDR3, the DNA is TGTGCCAGCAGCCGGGGGCTAGCGGCCAAAAACATTCAGTACTTC. This codes for CASSRGLAAKNIQYF.

The CDR3: CASSIDSRGSNQPQHF. The CDR3 nucleotides read TGTGCCAGTAGTATAGATTCCCGGGGTAGCAATCAGCCCCAGCATTTT. This chain joins TRBV19 and TRBJ1-5, with unresolved D. Trimming removed 0 bases from V and 0 bases from J, with 9 bases in between. CDR3 size: 16 residues. Germline values: CDR1 LNHDA, CDR2 SQIVND (reference sequence).

Regarding this clone: This specimen includes other DNA sequences encoding the same CDR3. CDR3 protein: CASSFGENQPQHF. DNA for the CDR3: TGTGCCAGCAGCTTCGGAGAGAATCAGCCCCAGCATTTT. V and J are TRBV7-8 and TRBJ1-5; D is uncertain. CDR1 is SGHVS and CDR2 is FQNEAQ in the germline V gene. This CDR3 contains 13 residues. Deletions cut 3 bases from V and 4 bases from J, with 7 bases between.

The chain uses TRBV6-1 and TRBJ1-2; 10 positions match TRBD1. This CDR3 has 14 residues. With 6 bases clipped from V and 7 bases from J, the junction kept 8 bases outside the gene matches. Germline CDR1 MNHNS, CDR2 SASEGT. The CDR3 region has the DNA TGTGCCAGCAGGGAACCGGGACAGGGGCCTGGCTACACCTTC. This sequence encodes CASREPGQGPGYTF.

The chain has TRBV27 and TRBJ1-2; TRBD1 matches at 7 bases. The V gene's germline CDR1 is MNHEY and CDR2 SMNVEV (reference sequence). The V gene end was trimmed by 4 bases and the J gene end by 4 bases; junction bases not matched to a gene: 6. The CDR3 extends over 14 amino acids. The CDR3 DNA reads TGTGCCAGCAGTTCCCGGACAGGATTCTATGGCTACACCTTC. This gives the protein CASSSRTGFYGYTF.

As for this clone: Other nucleotide sequences in the sample specify the same CDR3. The V and J genes are TRBV5-6 and TRBJ2-7; 8 positions match TRBD1. CDR1 and CDR2 (germline): SGHDT, YYEEEE. J gave up 4 bases and V 0 bases, and 3 bases lay outside the gene matches. This CDR3 is 14 amino acids long. CDR3 coding DNA: TGTGCCAGCAGCTTGGGACAGGGGAGGTACGAGCAGTACTTC. Its translation is CASSLGQGRYEQYF.

This chain uses TRBV14 with TRBJ1-2, with D possibly TRBD1 on 5 matching bases. Germline V CDR1 and CDR2: SGHDN, FVKESK. The CDR3 is made up of 15 amino acids. V dropped 2 bases and J dropped 1 base, with 11 bases sitting between them. This CDR3 is CASSQMGRINYGYTF. CDR3 in DNA: TGTGCCAGCAGCCAAATGGGACGGATTAACTATGGCTACACCTTC.

The chain employs TRBV10-3 and TRBJ1-2; TRBD1 might be the D (5 bases). Germline lookup yields CDR1 ENHRY and CDR2 SYGVKD. The CDR3 extends over 12 amino acids. V lost 7 bases and J lost 8, with 14 bases in between. In nucleotides, the CDR3 is TGTGCCATCACCGAGCCGGGGGAGGGCTACACCTTC. Protein: CAITEPGEGYTF.

The V gene is TRBV7-3, the J gene TRBJ2-1; no reliable D call. The germline CDR1 and CDR2 sequences are SGHTA and FQGTGA. The germline V and J ends were trimmed by 4 bases and 0 bases, with 10 bases remaining between them. The CDR3 totals 15 residues. The CDR3 reads CASSSRRSSYNEQFF. DNA of the CDR3: TGTGCCAGCAGCTCCCGGCGAAGCTCCTACAATGAGCAGTTCTTC.

Turning to this clone: The identical CDR3 is also encoded by other nucleotide sequences in the sample. The chain carries TRBV9 and TRBJ1-2; no firm D call. The CDR3 runs 13 residues. The germline gives CDR1 SGDLS, CDR2 YYNGEE. V was shortened by 0 bases and J by 6 bases, with 9 bases between the two germline ends. CDR3 loop: CASSVGEGNGYTF. In nucleotides, the CDR3 is TGTGCCAGCAGCGTAGGTGAGGGAAATGGCTACACCTTC. Using reference TRBV9 and TRBJ1-2 for the parts outside the CDR3, the full variable domain is DSGVTQTPKHLITATGQRVTLRCSPRSGDLSVYWYQQSLDQGLQFLIQYYNGEERAKGNILERFSAQQFPDLHSELNLSSLELGDSALYFCASSVGEGNGYTFGSGTRLTVV.

This chain connects TRBV5-5 to TRBJ2-5, with D possibly being TRBD1 (7 bases). With 0 bases removed from V and 1 base from J, the gap between germline ends came to 13 bases. Germline V lookup: CDR1 SGHKS, CDR2 YYEKEE (reference sequence). CDR3 length equals 16 residues. The CDR3 reads CASSLAGGQSQETQYF. CDR3 DNA: TGTGCCAGCAGCTTGGCCGGGGGACAGTCCCAAGAGACCCAGTACTTC. The full variable domain, in which reference TRBV5-5 and TRBJ2-5 provide the parts outside the CDR3, is DAGVTQSPTHLIKTRGQQVTLRCSPISGHKSVSWYQQVLGQGPQFIFQYYEKEERGRGNFPDRFSARQFPNYSSELNVNALLLGDSALYLCASSLAGGQSQETQYFGPGTRLLVL.